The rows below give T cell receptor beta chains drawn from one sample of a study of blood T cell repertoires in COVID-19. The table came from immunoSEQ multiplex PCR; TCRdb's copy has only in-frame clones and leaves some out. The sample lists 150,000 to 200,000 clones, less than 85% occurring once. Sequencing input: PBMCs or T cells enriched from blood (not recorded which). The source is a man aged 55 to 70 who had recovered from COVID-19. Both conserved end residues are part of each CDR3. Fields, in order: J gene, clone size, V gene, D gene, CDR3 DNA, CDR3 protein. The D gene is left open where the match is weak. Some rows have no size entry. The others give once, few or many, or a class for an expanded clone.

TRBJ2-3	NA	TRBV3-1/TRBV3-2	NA	TGTGCCAGCCGGGGGATACAGAGTACAGATACGCAGTATTTT	CASRGIQSTDTQYF
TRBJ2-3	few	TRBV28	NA	TGTGCCAGCAGTTCCCCGGGAACAGATACGCAGTATTTT	CASSSPGTDTQYF
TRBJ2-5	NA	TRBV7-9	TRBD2	TGTGCCAGCAGCTTAGGGCCTAGCGGAGGAGAGACCCAGTACTTC	CASSLGPSGGETQYF
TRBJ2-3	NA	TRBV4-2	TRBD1	TGTGCCAGCAGCCAAGATTTTGGACAGGGGACCGATTTTAGCACAGATACGCAGTATTTT	CASSQDFGQGTDFSTDTQYF
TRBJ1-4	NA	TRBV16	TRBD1	TGTGCCAGCAGCCATGACAGGGCTGATGAAAAACTGTTTTTT	CASSHDRADEKLFF
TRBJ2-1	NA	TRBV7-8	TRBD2	TGTGCCAGCAGCTTTAACTCCTTTACGGGCCTAGCGGAGTACAATGAGCAGTTCTTC	CASSFNSFTGLAEYNEQFF
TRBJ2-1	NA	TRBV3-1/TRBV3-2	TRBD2	TGTGCCAGCAGCCGCGCGAGCGGGGGCTACAATGAGCAGTTCTTC	CASSRASGGYNEQFF
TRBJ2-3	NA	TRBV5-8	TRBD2	TGTGCCAGCAGCTTTCGACTAGCTCCATCAGATACGCAGTATTTT	CASSFRLAPSDTQYF
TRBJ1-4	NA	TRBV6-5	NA	TGTGCCAGCAGTTACTCTACAGGAACTAATGAAAAACTGTTTTTT	CASSYSTGTNEKLFF
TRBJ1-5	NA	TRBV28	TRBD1	TGTGCCAGCATGGCGGGGACAGGGGGTCAGCCCCAGCATTTT	CASMAGTGGQPQHF
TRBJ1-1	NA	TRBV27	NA	TGTGCCACCCACCCCGGGGGTAGCACTGAAGCTTTCTTT	CATHPGGSTEAFF
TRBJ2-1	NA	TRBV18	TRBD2	TGTGCCAGCTCACCGTCGGGGGGGCACAATGAGCAGTTCTTC	CASSPSGGHNEQFF
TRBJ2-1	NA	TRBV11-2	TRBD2	TGTGCCAGCGGACTAGGACCGGCGAATGAGCAGTTCTTC	CASGLGPANEQFF
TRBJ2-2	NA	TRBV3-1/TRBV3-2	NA	TGTGCCAGCAGCGACAGTAGTGGTGCCGGGGAGCTGTTTTTT	CASSDSSGAGELFF
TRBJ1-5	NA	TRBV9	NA	TGTGCCAGCAGCAGCTCCGACAGGATCAATCAGCCCCAGCATTTT	CASSSSDRINQPQHF
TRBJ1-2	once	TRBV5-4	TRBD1	TGTGCCAGCAGTCGACAGGGTCCCGGCTACACCTTC	CASSRQGPGYTF
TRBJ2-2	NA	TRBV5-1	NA	TGCGCCAGCAGCTTGGGAGTAAACACCGGGGAGCTGTTTTTT	CASSLGVNTGELFF